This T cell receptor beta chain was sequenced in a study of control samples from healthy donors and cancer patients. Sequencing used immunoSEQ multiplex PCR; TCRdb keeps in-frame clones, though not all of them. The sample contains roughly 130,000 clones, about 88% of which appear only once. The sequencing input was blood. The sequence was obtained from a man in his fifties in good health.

In nucleotides, the CDR3 is TGTGCCAGTGAGACAGGGATGAACACTGAAGCTTTCTTT. It translates to CASETGMNTEAFF. The chain has TRBV7-9 and TRBJ1-1; 7 positions match TRBD1. Germline CDR1 and CDR2: SEHNR and FQNEAQ (reference sequence). CDR3 length equals 13 residues. Losses at the gene ends were 9 bases for V and 0 bases for J; bases not matched to a gene: 4. Drawing the rest from reference TRBV7-9 and TRBJ1-1, the complete variable domain is DTGVSQNPRHKITKRGQNVTFRCDPISEHNRLYWYRQTLGQGPEFLTYFQNEAQLEKSRLLSDRFSAERPKGSFSTLEIQRTEQGDSAMYLCASETGMNTEAFFGQGTRLTVV.